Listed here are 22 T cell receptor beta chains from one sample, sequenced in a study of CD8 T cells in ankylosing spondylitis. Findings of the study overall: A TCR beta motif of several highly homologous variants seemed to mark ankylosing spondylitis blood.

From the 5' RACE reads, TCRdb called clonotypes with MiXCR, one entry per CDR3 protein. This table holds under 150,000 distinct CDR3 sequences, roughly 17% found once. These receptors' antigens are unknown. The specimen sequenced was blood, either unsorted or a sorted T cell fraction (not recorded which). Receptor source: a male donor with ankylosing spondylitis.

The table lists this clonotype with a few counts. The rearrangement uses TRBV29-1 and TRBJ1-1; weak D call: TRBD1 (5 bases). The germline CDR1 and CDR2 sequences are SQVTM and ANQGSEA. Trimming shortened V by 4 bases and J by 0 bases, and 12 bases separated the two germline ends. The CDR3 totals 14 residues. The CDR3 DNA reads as TGCAGCGTTGCCTCGGGACCCCTGAACACTGAAGCTTTCTTT. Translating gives CSVASGPLNTEAFF.

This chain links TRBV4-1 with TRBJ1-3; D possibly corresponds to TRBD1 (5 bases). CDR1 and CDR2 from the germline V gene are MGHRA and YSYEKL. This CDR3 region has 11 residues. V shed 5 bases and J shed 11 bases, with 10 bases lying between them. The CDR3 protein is CASSWDRAIYF. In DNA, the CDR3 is TGCGCCAGCAGCTGGGACCGAGCCATATATTTT.

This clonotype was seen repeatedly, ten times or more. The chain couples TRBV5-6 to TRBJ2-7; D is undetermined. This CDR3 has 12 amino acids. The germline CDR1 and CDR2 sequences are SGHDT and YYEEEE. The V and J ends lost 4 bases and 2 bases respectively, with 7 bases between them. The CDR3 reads CASSLRTYEQYF. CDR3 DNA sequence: TGTGCCAGCAGCCTTCGGACCTACGAGCAGTACTTC.

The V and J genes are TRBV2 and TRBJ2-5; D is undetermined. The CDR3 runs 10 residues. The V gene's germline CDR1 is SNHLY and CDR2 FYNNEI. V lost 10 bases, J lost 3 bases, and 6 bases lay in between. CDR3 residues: CATLKETQYF. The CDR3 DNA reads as TGTGCCACCCTAAAAGAGACCCAGTACTTC. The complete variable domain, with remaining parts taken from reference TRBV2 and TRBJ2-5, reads EPEVTQTPSHQVTQMGQEVILRCVPISNHLYFYWYRQILGQKVEFLVSFYNNEISEKSEIFDDQFSVERPDGSNFTLKIRSTKLEDSAMYFCATLKETQYFGPGTRLLVL.

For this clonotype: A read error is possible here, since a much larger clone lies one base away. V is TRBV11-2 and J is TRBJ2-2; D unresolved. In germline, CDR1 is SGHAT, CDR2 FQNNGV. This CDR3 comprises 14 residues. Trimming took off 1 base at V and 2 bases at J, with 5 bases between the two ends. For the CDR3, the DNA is TGTGCCAGCAGCTTAGGCCCTAACACCGGGGAGCTGTTTTTT. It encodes CASSLGPNTGELFF.

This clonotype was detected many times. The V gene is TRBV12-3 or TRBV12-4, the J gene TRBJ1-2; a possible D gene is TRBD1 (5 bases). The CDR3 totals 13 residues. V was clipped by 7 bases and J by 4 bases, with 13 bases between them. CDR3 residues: CASTPGSGYGYTF. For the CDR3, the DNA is TGTGCCAGCACCCCAGGGTCGGGCTATGGCTACACCTTC.

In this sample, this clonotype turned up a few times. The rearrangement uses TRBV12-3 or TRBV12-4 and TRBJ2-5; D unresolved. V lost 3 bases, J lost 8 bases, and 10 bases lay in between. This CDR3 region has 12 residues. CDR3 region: CASSLASVTQYF. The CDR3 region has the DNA TGTGCCAGCAGTTTGGCCTCTGTAACCCAGTACTTC.

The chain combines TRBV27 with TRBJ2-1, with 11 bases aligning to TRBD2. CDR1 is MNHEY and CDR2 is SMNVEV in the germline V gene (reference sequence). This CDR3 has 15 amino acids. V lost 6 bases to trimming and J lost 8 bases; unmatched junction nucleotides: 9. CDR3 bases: TGTGCCAGCAGATTGACTAGCGGGATTACGCATGAGCAGTTCTTC. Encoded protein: CASRLTSGITHEQFF.

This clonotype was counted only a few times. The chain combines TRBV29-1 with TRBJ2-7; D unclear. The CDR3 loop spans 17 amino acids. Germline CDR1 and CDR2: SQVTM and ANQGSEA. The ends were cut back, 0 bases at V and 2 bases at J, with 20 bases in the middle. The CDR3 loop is CSVEDPWAGIGAYEQYF. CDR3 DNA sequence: TGCAGCGTTGAAGATCCGTGGGCCGGAATAGGAGCCTACGAGCAGTACTTC.

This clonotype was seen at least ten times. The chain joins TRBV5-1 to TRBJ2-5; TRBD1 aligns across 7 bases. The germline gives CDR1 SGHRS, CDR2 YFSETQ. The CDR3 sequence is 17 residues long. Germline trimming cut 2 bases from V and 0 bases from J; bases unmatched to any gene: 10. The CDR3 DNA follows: TGCGCCAGCAGCTTCCCCCCTGGACAGGCGAACCAAGAGACCCAGTACTTC. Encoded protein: CASSFPPGQANQETQYF. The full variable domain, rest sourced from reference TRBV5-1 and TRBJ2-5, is KAGVTQTPRYLIKTRGQQVTLSCSPISGHRSVSWYQQTPGQGLQFLFEYFSETQRNKGNFPGRFSGRQFSNSRSEMNVSTLELGDSALYLCASSFPPGQANQETQYFGPGTRLLVL.

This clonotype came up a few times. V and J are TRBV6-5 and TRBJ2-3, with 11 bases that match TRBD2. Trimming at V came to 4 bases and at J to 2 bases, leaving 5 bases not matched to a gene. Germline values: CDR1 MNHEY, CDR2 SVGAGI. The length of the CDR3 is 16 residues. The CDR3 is CASSFLSGGDTDTQYF. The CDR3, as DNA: TGTGCCAGCAGTTTCCTTAGCGGGGGGGACACAGATACGCAGTATTTT.

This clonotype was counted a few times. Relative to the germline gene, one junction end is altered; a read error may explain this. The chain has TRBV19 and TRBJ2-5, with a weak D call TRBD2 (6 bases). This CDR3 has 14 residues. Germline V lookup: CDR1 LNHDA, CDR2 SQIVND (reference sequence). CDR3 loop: CASSRGLAMETQYF. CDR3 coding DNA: TGCGCCAGTAGTAGGGGACTGGCAATGGAGACCCAGTACTTC.

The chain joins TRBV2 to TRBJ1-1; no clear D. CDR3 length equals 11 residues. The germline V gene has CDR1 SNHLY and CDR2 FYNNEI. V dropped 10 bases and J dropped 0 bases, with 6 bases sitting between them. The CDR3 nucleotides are TGTGCCAAGCACTTGAACACTGAAGCTTTCTTT. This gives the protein CAKHLNTEAFF.

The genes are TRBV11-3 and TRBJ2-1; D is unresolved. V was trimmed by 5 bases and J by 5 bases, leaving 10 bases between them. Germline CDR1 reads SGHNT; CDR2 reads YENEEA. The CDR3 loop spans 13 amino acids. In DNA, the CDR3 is TGTGCCAGCAGCCGGCACCTGGACAATGAGCAGTTCTTC. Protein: CASSRHLDNEQFF.

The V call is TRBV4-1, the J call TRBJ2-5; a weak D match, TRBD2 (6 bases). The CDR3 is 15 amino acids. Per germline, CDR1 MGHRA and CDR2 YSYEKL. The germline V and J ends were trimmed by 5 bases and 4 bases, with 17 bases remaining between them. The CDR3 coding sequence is TGCGCCAGCAGCTGGGGTACTAGCCGAGGAGAGACCCAGTACTTC. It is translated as CASSWGTSRGETQYF.

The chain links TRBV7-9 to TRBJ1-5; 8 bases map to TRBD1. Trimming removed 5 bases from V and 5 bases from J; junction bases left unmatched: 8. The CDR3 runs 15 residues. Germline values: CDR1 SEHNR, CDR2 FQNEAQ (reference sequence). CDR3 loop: CASSVSGTGDQPQHF. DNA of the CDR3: TGTGCCAGCAGCGTTTCCGGGACAGGAGATCAGCCCCAGCATTTT. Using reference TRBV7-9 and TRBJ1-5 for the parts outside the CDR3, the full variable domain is DTGVSQNPRHKITKRGQNVTFRCDPISEHNRLYWYRQTLGQGPEFLTYFQNEAQLEKSRLLSDRFSAERPKGSFSTLEIQRTEQGDSAMYLCASSVSGTGDQPQHFGDGTRLSIL.

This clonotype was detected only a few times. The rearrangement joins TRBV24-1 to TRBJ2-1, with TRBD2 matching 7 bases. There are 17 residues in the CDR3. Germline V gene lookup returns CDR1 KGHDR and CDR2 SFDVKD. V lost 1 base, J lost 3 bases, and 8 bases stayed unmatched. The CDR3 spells CATSDFPPSGDYNEQFF. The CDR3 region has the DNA TGTGCCACCAGTGATTTCCCTCCTAGCGGAGACTACAATGAGCAGTTCTTC.

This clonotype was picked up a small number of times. The CDR3 loop is CASRSIEQYF. The CDR3 coding sequence is TGTGCCAGCAGGTCGATCGAGCAGTACTTC. This chain links TRBV2 with TRBJ2-7; D gene uncertain. Trimming removed 6 bases at V and 6 bases at J, with 6 bases between. CDR1 is SNHLY and CDR2 is FYNNEI in the germline V gene. CDR3 length: 10 residues.

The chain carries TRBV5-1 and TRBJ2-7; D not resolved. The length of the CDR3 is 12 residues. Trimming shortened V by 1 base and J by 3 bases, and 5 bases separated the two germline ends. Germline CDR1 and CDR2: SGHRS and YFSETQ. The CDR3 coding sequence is TGCGCCAGCAGCTTGAGAAACTACGAGCAGTACTTC. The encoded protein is CASSLRNYEQYF. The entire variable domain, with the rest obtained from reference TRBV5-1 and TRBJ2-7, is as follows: KAGVTQTPRYLIKTRGQQVTLSCSPISGHRSVSWYQQTPGQGLQFLFEYFSETQRNKGNFPGRFSGRQFSNSRSEMNVSTLELGDSALYLCASSLRNYEQYFGPGTRLTVT.

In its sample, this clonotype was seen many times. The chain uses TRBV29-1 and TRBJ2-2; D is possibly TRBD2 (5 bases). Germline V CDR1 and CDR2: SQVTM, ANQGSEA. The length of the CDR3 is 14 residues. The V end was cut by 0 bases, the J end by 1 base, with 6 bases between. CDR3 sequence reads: CSVEDRENTGELFF. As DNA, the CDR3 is TGCAGCGTTGAAGATCGGGAGAACACCGGGGAGCTGTTTTTT.

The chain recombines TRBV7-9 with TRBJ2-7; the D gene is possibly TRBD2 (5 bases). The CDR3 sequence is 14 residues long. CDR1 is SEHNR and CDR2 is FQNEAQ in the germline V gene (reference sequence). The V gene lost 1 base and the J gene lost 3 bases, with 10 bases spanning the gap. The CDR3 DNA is TGTGCCAGCAGCTTAGACCGGACTGACTACGAGCAGTACTTC. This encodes CASSLDRTDYEQYF. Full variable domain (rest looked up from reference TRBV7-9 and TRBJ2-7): DTGVSQNPRHKITKRGQNVTFRCDPISEHNRLYWYRQTLGQGPEFLTYFQNEAQLEKSRLLSDRFSAERPKGSFSTLEIQRTEQGDSAMYLCASSLDRTDYEQYFGPGTRLTVT.

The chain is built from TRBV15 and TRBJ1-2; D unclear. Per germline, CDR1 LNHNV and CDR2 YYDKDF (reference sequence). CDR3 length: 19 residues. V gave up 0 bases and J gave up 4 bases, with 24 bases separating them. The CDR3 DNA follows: TGTGCCACCAGCAGAGATGGTCCCCGAGACGCGACGGGTGCCTATGGCTACACCTTC. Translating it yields CATSRDGPRDATGAYGYTF.